This entry lists 21 T cell receptor beta chains sequenced from one sample in a study of graft-versus-host responses after intestinal transplantation. Antigens of these TCRs are unknown. TCRdb keeps only in-frame clones here, not all; method: immunoSEQ multiplex PCR. The sample has roughly 96,000 clones, 91% seen once. Material: unstimulated CD8+ T cells sorted from spleen or lymph node cells, obtained before intestinal transplant. The source of these receptors is a human donor who received an intestinal transplant.

In its sample, this clone was seen once. The chain carries TRBV5-1 and TRBJ2-1; tentative D call: TRBD2 (6 bases). V was clipped by 0 bases and J by 5 bases, with 15 bases between them. This CDR3 is 16 amino acids long. The V gene's germline CDR1 is SGHRS and CDR2 YFSETQ. The CDR3 DNA reads TGCGCCAGCAGCTTGGTGGGTAGCGGAGGAAACAATGAGCAGTTCTTC. Translated: CASSLVGSGGNNEQFF.

The chain recombines TRBV7-9 with TRBJ2-7; D possibly corresponds to TRBD2 (6 bases). CDR3 length equals 13 residues. In germline, CDR1 is SEHNR, CDR2 FQNEAQ (reference sequence). Trimming took off 2 bases at V and 3 bases at J, with 8 bases between the two ends. Written as DNA, the CDR3 is TGTGCCAGCAGCTTACCGACTAGCTACGAGCAGTACTTC. It is translated as CASSLPTSYEQYF.

The chain is built from TRBV28 and TRBJ1-5, with a tentative D call TRBD1 (5 bases). Deletions cut 3 bases from V and 4 bases from J, with 13 bases between. This CDR3 spans 15 amino acids. The germline gives CDR1 MDHEN, CDR2 SYDVKM. The CDR3 DNA follows: TGTGCCAGCAGTTTCAGGGCGGGGGGGAATCAGCCCCAGCATTTT. This sequence encodes CASSFRAGGNQPQHF.

The chain couples TRBV6-5 to TRBJ2-7, with 8 bases aligning to TRBD1. With 5 bases clipped from V and 3 bases from J, the junction kept 6 bases outside the gene matches. The CDR3 extends over 14 amino acids. Germline CDR1 reads MNHEY; CDR2 reads SVGAGI. CDR3 residues: CASSNGQGFYEQYF. The DNA for the CDR3 is TGTGCCAGCAGTAACGGACAGGGTTTCTACGAGCAGTACTTC.

The rearrangement uses TRBV2 and TRBJ1-1; the D is unclear. Trimming took 7 bases from V and 3 from J, leaving 12 bases between them. This CDR3 region has 13 residues. Germline CDR1 and CDR2: SNHLY and FYNNEI. The CDR3 reads CASTESADTEAFF. Here the CDR3 DNA reads TGTGCCAGCACCGAGAGCGCGGACACTGAAGCTTTCTTT. Full variable domain (remainder filled in from reference TRBV2 and TRBJ1-1): EPEVTQTPSHQVTQMGQEVILRCVPISNHLYFYWYRQILGQKVEFLVSFYNNEISEKSEIFDDQFSVERPDGSNFTLKIRSTKLEDSAMYFCASTESADTEAFFGQGTRLTVV.

V and J are TRBV2 and TRBJ1-5; 7 bases agree with TRBD1. The junction had 3 bases not matched to a gene; V was cut back by 1 base and J by 0 bases. Looked up from germline, CDR1 is SNHLY and CDR2 is FYNNEI. There are 16 residues in the CDR3. The CDR3 protein is CASSEDRGGSNQPQHF. DNA of the CDR3: TGTGCCAGCAGTGAAGACAGGGGTGGTAGCAATCAGCCCCAGCATTTT.

The CDR3 DNA reads as TGTGCCAGCAGCTTAGAACACACGAACACTGAAGCTTTCTTT. The encoded protein is CASSLEHTNTEAFF. V gene TRBV7-2 combines with J gene TRBJ1-1; D ambiguous. The germline gives CDR1 SGHTA, CDR2 FQGNSA. CDR3 length equals 14 residues. The V end was cut by 1 base, the J end by 1 base, with 7 bases between.

The chain has TRBV4-1 and TRBJ2-3; D not certain. The CDR3 sequence is 13 residues long. The germline V gene has CDR1 MGHRA and CDR2 YSYEKL. Trimming took 1 base from V and 2 from J, leaving 4 bases between them. CDR3 nucleotide sequence: TGCGCCAGCAGCCAAGCCTCCACAGATACGCAGTATTTT. Translating it yields CASSQASTDTQYF.

The rearrangement uses TRBV2 and TRBJ2-1, with D perhaps matching TRBD2 (5 bases). The CDR3 is 15 residues long. Trimming took 3 bases from V and 5 from J, leaving 14 bases between them. CDR1 and CDR2 (germline): SNHLY, FYNNEI. The CDR3 loop reads CASSDMGDPHNEQFF. The CDR3 DNA reads as TGTGCCAGCAGTGATATGGGAGATCCCCACAATGAGCAGTTCTTC.

The chain carries TRBV4-1 and TRBJ2-7, with 8 positions matching TRBD1. J gave up 4 bases and V 2 bases, and 7 bases lay outside the gene matches. From germline, CDR1 is MGHRA and CDR2 YSYEKL. The length of the CDR3 is 15 residues. The CDR3 nucleotides are TGCGCCAGCAGCCAATTTGGGACAGGAACTTACGAGCAGTACTTC. It encodes CASSQFGTGTYEQYF.

The rearrangement uses TRBV19 and TRBJ1-5; 9 bases are a match to TRBD1. Germline V gene data show CDR1 as LNHDA and CDR2 as SQIVND (reference sequence). CDR3 size: 15 residues. V gave up 6 bases and J gave up 2 bases; unmatched junction bases: 5. CDR3 region: CASSLGQGGNQPQHF. In nucleotides, the CDR3 is TGTGCCAGTAGCTTGGGACAGGGCGGCAATCAGCCCCAGCATTTT.

CDR3 residues: CASNWDSLVSDTQYF. DNA for the CDR3: TGTGCCAGCAATTGGGACAGCCTCGTATCAGATACGCAGTATTTT. The chain joins TRBV28 to TRBJ2-3; 7 bases are a match to TRBD1. CDR3 length: 15 amino acids. From germline, CDR1 is MDHEN and CDR2 SYDVKM. Trimming took 7 bases from V and 4 from J; bases not matched to a gene: 11.

This clone appeared a few times. The chain links TRBV29-1 to TRBJ1-1, with unresolved D. Trimming shortened V by 0 bases and J by 8 bases, and 10 bases separated the two germline ends. Germline CDR1 SQVTM, CDR2 ANQGSEA. This CDR3 is built from 12 residues. CDR3 in DNA: TGCAGCGTTGAAGATAGGCGGCTAGAAGCTTTCTTT. It is translated as CSVEDRRLEAFF.

The V and J genes are TRBV5-4 and TRBJ1-1; perhaps TRBD1 as D (6 bases). V dropped 1 base and J dropped 5 bases, with 15 bases sitting between them. From germline, CDR1 is SGHNT and CDR2 YYREEE (reference sequence). This CDR3 comprises 15 residues. CDR3 loop: CASSLNGQQGTEAFF. The CDR3 DNA follows: TGTGCCAGCAGCTTGAATGGACAGCAAGGGACTGAAGCTTTCTTT.

This chain's CDR3 is CASSKWEDRGGLSGANVLTF. In nucleotides, the CDR3 is TGTGCCAGCAGCAAATGGGAGGACAGGGGAGGTCTCTCTGGGGCCAACGTCCTGACTTTC. V is TRBV21-1 and J is TRBJ2-6; the table's D call, TRBD1, has no DNA check behind it. TRBV21-1 constitutes a pseudogene. The CDR3 contains 20 residues.

This clone was picked up one time. This chain connects TRBV4-1 to TRBJ1-1, with D possibly being TRBD1 (5 bases). Trimming pared 0 bases from V and 3 bases from J, leaving 14 bases between. The germline CDR1 and CDR2 sequences are MGHRA and YSYEKL. This CDR3 is built from 16 residues. CDR3 loop: CASSQDRQGRDTEAFF. The CDR3 nucleotides read TGCGCCAGCAGCCAAGATCGGCAGGGAAGGGACACTGAAGCTTTCTTT.

V is TRBV7-9 and J is TRBJ2-1, with D possibly matching TRBD2 (5 bases). Trimming left V 5 bases short and J 1 base short, with 21 bases between. CDR1 and CDR2 (germline): SEHNR, FQNEAQ (reference sequence). CDR3 length: 18 amino acids. The CDR3: CASSPRLEHRRSYNEQFF. Written as DNA, the CDR3 is TGTGCCAGCAGCCCCCGGTTAGAACATCGGAGGTCCTACAATGAGCAGTTCTTC.

The chain carries TRBV9 and TRBJ2-2; TRBD2 is a possible D gene (6 bases). The CDR3 is 11 amino acids. Germline assignment: CDR1 SGDLS and CDR2 YYNGEE. V lost 7 bases to trimming and J lost 6 bases, with 7 bases between them. The CDR3 here is CASGGAGELFF. CDR3 bases: TGTGCCAGCGGAGGGGCCGGGGAGCTGTTTTTT.

CDR3 region: CASRNPASGSPYEQYF. The CDR3, as DNA: TGTGCCAGCAGGAACCCGGCTAGCGGGAGCCCCTACGAGCAGTACTTC. The chain is built from TRBV27 and TRBJ2-5; 10 bases line up with TRBD2. The DNA end lines up better with TRBJ2-7; the J call may be wrong. Germline CDR1 and CDR2: MNHEY and SMNVEV (reference sequence). The CDR3 loop spans 16 amino acids.

CDR3 sequence: CASSVGQGPYDQPQHF. The CDR3 DNA reads TGTGCCAGCAGCGTTGGTCAGGGCCCGTACGATCAGCCCCAGCATTTT. The chain couples TRBV9 to TRBJ1-5; possibly TRBD1 for D (5 bases). Trimming stripped 2 bases from V and 5 bases from J, with 17 bases between. The CDR3 has 16 residues. Germline CDR1 SGDLS, CDR2 YYNGEE.

The gene calls are TRBV7-9 and TRBJ1-1, with 7 bases lining up with TRBD1. Losses at the gene ends were 10 bases for V and 8 bases for J; bases not matched to a gene: 7. Germline V gene lookup returns CDR1 SEHNR and CDR2 FQNEAQ (reference sequence). The CDR3 runs 11 residues. DNA of the CDR3: TGTGCCACCCGAGACAGGGTCGAAGCTTTCTTT. Protein product: CATRDRVEAFF.